This TCR beta chain was sequenced during a study of cytomegalovirus exposure and HLA in healthy donors. Study-level results: Indistinguishable V segments such as TRBV6-2 and TRBV6-3 were excluded. Specific recognition of CMV antigens was confirmed in vitro for a few chains (all CMV-associated). Information on immune exposure was restricted to one variable (CMV serostatus). In an earlier analysis, productive rearrangement rates for most beta V segments clustered near 87% or 30%.

Details on this clone: Its antigen is undetermined.

V lost 5 bases, J lost 4 bases, and 14 bases stayed unmatched. Looked up from germline, CDR1 is LNHDA and CDR2 is SQIVND (reference sequence). The CDR3 length is 17 residues. 60 Vbeta and 13 Jbeta primers were used in PCR. The method was immunoSEQ multiplex PCR; TCRdb's version includes in-frame clones alone and lacks a portion of them. In the table there are about 100,000 clones, 70% to 80% of which are singletons. The TCR sequence derives from a female donor in good health and CMV-seropositive. Sequencing was done on a sample of PBMCs. The rearrangement uses TRBV19 and TRBJ2-1; 7 bases are shared with TRBD2. The CDR3 sequence: CASSPYSGGSPYNEQFF. The CDR3 DNA sequence: TGTGCCAGTAGTCCCTACTCCGGCGGGAGCCCATACAATGAGCAGTTCTTC.